The source of this TCR beta chain is a study of cytomegalovirus exposure and HLA in healthy donors. The CDR3 has 15 residues. Germline values: CDR1 SGHDT, CDR2 YYEEEE. The PCR was carried out with 60 Vbeta primers and 13 Jbeta primers. The assay was immunoSEQ multiplex PCR, and TCRdb's table has in-frame clones only and misses some. The table lists roughly 95,000 clones, approximately 80% of them singletons, with 5% to 5.5% in the top ten. This clonotype originated in a man aged 25 to 45 in good health and CMV-seropositive. The sample taken for sequencing was PBMCs. This chain links TRBV5-6 with TRBJ2-5, with 12 bases identical to TRBD2. TRBJ2-7 matches the DNA end more closely, so the J call is doubtful. In nucleotides, the CDR3 is TGTGCCAGCAGCCCGGGGACTAGCGGGCCCTACGAGCAGTACTTC. Translation gives CASSPGTSGPYEQYF.